Listed below are T cell receptor beta chains from one sample, sequenced in a study of blood T cell repertoires in COVID-19. Sequenced by immunoSEQ multiplex PCR; TCRdb stores in-frame clones only, minus some. The data contain around 160,000 clones, 80% to 90% of them singletons. Sequenced sample: peripheral blood. The receptors here all came from an elderly woman with acute or convalescent COVID-19. The CDR3 runs from the conserved cysteine through the conserved F or W. The D gene is left open where the match is weak. Clone size is stated in some rows and not others, as once, few, many or a class when expanded.

V: TRBV18
J: TRBJ2-2
D: TRBD2
size: -
DNA: TGTGCCAGCTCACCATGGGGGGGGAAGAACGTCGGGGAGCTGTTTTTT
CDR3: CASSPWGGKNVGELFF

V: TRBV7-2
J: TRBJ2-3
D: -
size: -
DNA: TGTGCCAGCAGCTTCTCCGGGGGCACAGATACGCAGTATTTT
CDR3: CASSFSGGTDTQYF

V: TRBV30
J: TRBJ1-4
D: -
size: -
DNA: TGTGCCTGGAGTGTACCAGGGGCTGGAGAAAAACTGTTTTTT
CDR3: CAWSVPGAGEKLFF

V: TRBV18
J: TRBJ2-7
D: TRBD2
size: -
DNA: TGTGCCAGCTCACCCCCGATAGCGGGAGTGGTTCGCGAGCAGTACTTC
CDR3: CASSPPIAGVVREQYF

V: TRBV18
J: TRBJ1-4
D: TRBD1
size: -
DNA: TGTGCCAGCTCACCGGGACAGCGTGGAGAAAAACTGTTTTTT
CDR3: CASSPGQRGEKLFF

V: TRBV7-2
J: TRBJ2-3
D: -
size: -
DNA: TGTGCCAGCAGCTTACAGGGGCCCCCAGATACGCAGTATTTT
CDR3: CASSLQGPPDTQYF

V: TRBV5-1
J: TRBJ2-2
D: -
size: -
DNA: TGCGCCAGCAGACTGACTGGTTCTAACACCGGGGAGCTGTTTTTT
CDR3: CASRLTGSNTGELFF

V: TRBV5-1
J: TRBJ2-1
D: TRBD2
size: few
DNA: TGCGCCAGCAGCTTGAGCGGGGGGGCCAGAAATGAGCAGTTCTTC
CDR3: CASSLSGGARNEQFF

V: TRBV24-1
J: TRBJ2-1
D: -
size: -
DNA: TGTGCCACCAGTGATTTACGGGGGGCTTCCTACAATGAGCAGTTCTTC
CDR3: CATSDLRGASYNEQFF

V: TRBV7-9
J: TRBJ2-3
D: -
size: -
DNA: TGTGCCAGCAGCACTGTCGGGGCAGATACGCAGTATTTT
CDR3: CASSTVGADTQYF

V: TRBV24-1
J: TRBJ2-1
D: TRBD2
size: -
DNA: TGTGCCACCAGTGCGGCGGGAGAGTTTGGTAATGAGCAGTTCTTC
CDR3: CATSAAGEFGNEQFF

V: TRBV29-1
J: TRBJ2-3
D: TRBD1
size: -
DNA: TGCAGCGTTACAAACAGGGGACGGGACACAGATACGCAGTATTTT
CDR3: CSVTNRGRDTDTQYF

V: TRBV19
J: TRBJ2-7
D: TRBD1
size: -
DNA: TGTGCCAGTAGTTTAACAGGGGCCGAGCAGTACTTC
CDR3: CASSLTGAEQYF

V: TRBV5-1
J: TRBJ1-2
D: TRBD1
size: -
DNA: TGCGCCAGCAGCTTAAGACAGGGCCCTACCTATGGCTACACCTTC
CDR3: CASSLRQGPTYGYTF

V: TRBV20-1
J: TRBJ1-1
D: -
size: -
DNA: TGCAGTGCTAGTGTCTACCCCCTGAACACTGAAGCTTTCTTT
CDR3: CSASVYPLNTEAFF

V: TRBV7-9
J: TRBJ1-5
D: TRBD1
size: -
DNA: TGTGCCAGCAGCTTTGGAGGGGGCCATAGCAATCAGCCCCAGCATTTT
CDR3: CASSFGGGHSNQPQHF